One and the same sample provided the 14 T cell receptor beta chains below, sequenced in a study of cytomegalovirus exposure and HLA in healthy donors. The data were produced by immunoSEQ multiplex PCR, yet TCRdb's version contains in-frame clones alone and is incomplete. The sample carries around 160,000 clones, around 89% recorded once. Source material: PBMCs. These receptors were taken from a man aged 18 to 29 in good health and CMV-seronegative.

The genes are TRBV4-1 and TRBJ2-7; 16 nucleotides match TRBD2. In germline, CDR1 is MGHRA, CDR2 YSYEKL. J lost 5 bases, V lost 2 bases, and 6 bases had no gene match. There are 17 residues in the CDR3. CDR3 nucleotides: TGCGCCAGCAGCCAAAGGGGACTAGCGGGAGGGCCCCACGAGCAGTACTTC. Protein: CASSQRGLAGGPHEQYF.

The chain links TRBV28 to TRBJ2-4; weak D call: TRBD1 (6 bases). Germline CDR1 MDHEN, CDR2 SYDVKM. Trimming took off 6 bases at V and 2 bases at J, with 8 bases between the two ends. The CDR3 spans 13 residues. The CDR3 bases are TGTGCCAGCAGGACAGGATCCAAAAACATTCAGTACTTC. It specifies CASRTGSKNIQYF.

The CDR3 sequence is CASSDLEAPQYF. DNA for the CDR3: TGTGCCAGCAGTGACTTGGAGGCCCCGCAGTACTTC. This chain connects TRBV2 to TRBJ2-5, with a weak D call TRBD2 (5 bases). The CDR3 has 12 residues. V lost 3 bases and J 11 bases, leaving 13 bases between the germline ends. Germline CDR1 reads SNHLY; CDR2 reads FYNNEI.

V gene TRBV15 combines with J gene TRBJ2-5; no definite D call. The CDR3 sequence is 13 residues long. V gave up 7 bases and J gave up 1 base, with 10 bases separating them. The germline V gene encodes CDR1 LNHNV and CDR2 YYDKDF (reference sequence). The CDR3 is CATTLRLQETQYF. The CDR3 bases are TGTGCCACCACCTTGAGGCTCCAAGAGACCCAGTACTTC.

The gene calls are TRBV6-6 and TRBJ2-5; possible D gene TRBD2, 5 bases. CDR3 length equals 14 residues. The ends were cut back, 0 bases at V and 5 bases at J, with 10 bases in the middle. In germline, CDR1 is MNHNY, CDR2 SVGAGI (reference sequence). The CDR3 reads CASSYSLELETQYF. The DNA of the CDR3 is TGTGCCAGCAGTTACTCACTAGAATTGGAGACCCAGTACTTC.

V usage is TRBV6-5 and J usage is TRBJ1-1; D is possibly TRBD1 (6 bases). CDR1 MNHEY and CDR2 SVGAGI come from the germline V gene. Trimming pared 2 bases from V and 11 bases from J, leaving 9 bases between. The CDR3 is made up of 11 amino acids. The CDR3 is CASSYRDKAFF. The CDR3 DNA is TGTGCCAGCAGTTACCGGGACAAGGCTTTCTTT.

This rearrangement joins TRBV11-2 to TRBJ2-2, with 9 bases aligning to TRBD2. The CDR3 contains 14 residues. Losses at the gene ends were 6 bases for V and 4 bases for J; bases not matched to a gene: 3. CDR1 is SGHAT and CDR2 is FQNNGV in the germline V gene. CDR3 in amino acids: CASRREGITGELFF. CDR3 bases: TGTGCCAGCAGGCGGGAGGGGATCACCGGGGAGCTGTTTTTT.

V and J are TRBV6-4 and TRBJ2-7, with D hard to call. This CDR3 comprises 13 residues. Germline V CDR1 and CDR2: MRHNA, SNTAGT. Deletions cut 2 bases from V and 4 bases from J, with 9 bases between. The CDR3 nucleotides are TGTGCCAGCAGTGACCCCTCCCTATACGAGCAGTACTTC. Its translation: CASSDPSLYEQYF.

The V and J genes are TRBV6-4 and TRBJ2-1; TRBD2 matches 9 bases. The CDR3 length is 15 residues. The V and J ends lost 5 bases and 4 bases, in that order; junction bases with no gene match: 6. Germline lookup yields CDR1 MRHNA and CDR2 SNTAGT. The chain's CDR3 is CASSNVTSGYNEQFF. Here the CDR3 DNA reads TGTGCCAGCAGTAATGTGACTAGCGGATACAATGAGCAGTTCTTC.

CDR3 in DNA: TGTGCCAGTAGTATTAGAGCGGGACAGGGGGCATACGAGCAGTACTTC. Residues: CASSIRAGQGAYEQYF. This rearrangement joins TRBV19 to TRBJ2-7, with TRBD1 matching 12 bases. The CDR3 extends over 16 amino acids. J gave up 4 bases and V 3 bases, and 7 bases lay outside the gene matches. Per germline, CDR1 LNHDA and CDR2 SQIVND (reference sequence). The variable domain in full, completed from reference TRBV19 and TRBJ2-7, reads DGGITQSPKYLFRKEGQNVTLSCEQNLNHDAMYWYRQDPGQGLRLIYYSQIVNDFQKGDIAEGYSVSREKKESFPLTVTSAQKNPTAFYLCASSIRAGQGAYEQYFGPGTRLTVT.

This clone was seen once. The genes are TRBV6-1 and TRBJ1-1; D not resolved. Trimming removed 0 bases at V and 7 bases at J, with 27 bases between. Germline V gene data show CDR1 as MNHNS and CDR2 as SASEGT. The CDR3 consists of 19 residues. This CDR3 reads CASSEAAGLTSGRGSEAFF. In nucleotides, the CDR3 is TGTGCCAGCAGTGAAGCGGCTGGTTTAACATCAGGTCGTGGGAGTGAAGCTTTCTTT.

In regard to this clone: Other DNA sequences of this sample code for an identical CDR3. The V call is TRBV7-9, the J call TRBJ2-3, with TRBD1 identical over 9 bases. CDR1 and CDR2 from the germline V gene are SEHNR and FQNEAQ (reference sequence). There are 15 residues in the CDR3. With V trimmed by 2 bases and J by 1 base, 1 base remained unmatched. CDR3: CASSLRTGGTDTQYF. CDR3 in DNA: TGTGCCAGCAGCTTACGGACAGGGGGCACAGATACGCAGTATTTT.

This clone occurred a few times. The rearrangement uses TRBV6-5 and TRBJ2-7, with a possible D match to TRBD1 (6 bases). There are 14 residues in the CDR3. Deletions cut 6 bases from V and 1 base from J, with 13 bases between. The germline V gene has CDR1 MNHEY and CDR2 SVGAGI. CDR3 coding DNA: TGTGCCAGCAGACAGGGTCTAGGTTCCTACGAGCAGTACGTC. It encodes CASRQGLGSYEQYV.

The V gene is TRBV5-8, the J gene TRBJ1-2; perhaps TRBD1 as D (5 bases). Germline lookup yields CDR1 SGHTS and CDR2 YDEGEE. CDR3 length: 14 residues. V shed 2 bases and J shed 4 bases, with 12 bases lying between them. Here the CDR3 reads CASSFGRVTYGYTF. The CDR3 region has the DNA TGTGCCAGCAGCTTCGGCAGGGTTACCTATGGCTACACCTTC.